This T cell receptor (beta chain) was sequenced for a study of identifying expanded T cells in peripheral blood (dated by TCRdb to the late 2010s). Background on the whole study: Four technical replicates, made by sequencing separate aliquots from the same pool of genomic DNA, were compared pairwise.

Regarding this clone: The antigen it binds to is not known. Within one base of it there is no much larger clone, and no base qualities were kept.

Overall results and qualifications from the work: About 1.1 differentially abundant clones were flagged by the binomial model between technical replicates, whereas about 16 and 19 were flagged over about two weeks and four weeks, respectively. Both the number of clones called differentially abundant and the false-positive rate were significantly reduced by the beta-binomial model across all healthy-donor time intervals. The authors expected that biological variance in healthy repertoires might rise further over much longer intervals, such as months to years. Across all healthy donors, variance in clone template counts between approximately two-week samples was found to increase significantly with total template count.

TCRbeta CDR3 regions were profiled with the immunoSEQ Assay using bias-controlled multiplex PCR amplification of genomic DNA. Turning to the authors' computational methods: The absolute abundance of each unique TCRbeta CDR3 region was quantified after sequences were collapsed and filtered. Two models were used to test differential abundance: a binomial model (Fisher-equivalent) and a beta-binomial model that adds time-dependent variance fitted from healthy donors. Clones with fewer than 5 combined templates were removed, and a clone was called differentially abundant if the clone's Benjamini-Hochberg FDR was below 0.01. Using the form v = (b*log(k)+a)^2, the beta-binomial variance was modeled as a function of the total template count across the two samples. Here the immuneACCESS table is served through TCRdb, limited to in-frame sequences with V and J called. Missing clones are a known gap in these copies; in checked studies unresolved V genes cover under half, and the rest lacks a known reason. V, J and clone size were drawn from that table, and D and trimming were deduced from the DNA. Across this sample there are about 100,000 clones, with 88% seen only once. 5.5% of the sample belongs to the ten largest clones.

No immune events, such as infections, were documented for the healthy donors during the collection period. Time-dependent variance in a beta-binomial model of T-cell clone differential abundance was calibrated using healthy-donor blood repertoires as a training cohort. The training cohort was composed of some ten healthy donors, 3 female and 7 male. An age range of about 29 to 70 years, with an average of 43 years, was recorded for the donors. Whole blood, obtained from a commercial supplier, was collected from each healthy donor at three time points spaced approximately two weeks apart. For immunosequencing, genomic DNA was extracted from whole blood that had not been sorted. V drops 2 bases and J drops 1 base, leaving 12 bases in between. Its CDR3 holds 15 amino acids, cysteine through phenylalanine. CDR3 DNA only is kept here, 45 bases in frame from base 1. The germline V gene (reference sequence) supplies CDR1 SGHNT and CDR2 YYREEE.

Specimen: blood. The sequence joins TRBV5-4 to TRBJ1-1; no D gene call is confident. This sequence was found in a person between 18 and 75 years old in good health. CDR3 reads: CASSFLSRANTEAFF. The bases read TGTGCCAGCAGCTTTTTGTCCAGAGCGAACACTGAAGCTTTCTTT.